The T cell receptor beta chain under discussion was sequenced for a study of cytomegalovirus exposure and HLA in healthy donors. Study results and limitations: Researchers counted roughly 150 TCR beta chains as cytomegalovirus-associated. Later analysis suggested links between common viral pathogens and several top significant clusters. Later on, a genetic analysis was performed. It linked a missense variant in DCLRE1C with V- and J-gene trimming of TCR beta.

Remarks on this clone: The antigen is not known.

The PCR ran on 60 Vbeta and 13 Jbeta primers. Clones were sequenced by immunoSEQ multiplex PCR, and TCRdb holds only the in-frame ones, with some missing. Of roughly 150,000 clones listed, 80% to 90% were seen once; the top ten hold about 2.4%. Input material: PBMCs. This TCR was recovered from a man under 40 in good health and CMV-seropositive.

The CDR3 here is CASSLGVGNTIYF. The DNA of the CDR3 is TGTGCCAGCAGCTTAGGCGTTGGAAACACCATATATTTT. This chain uses TRBV7-2 with TRBJ1-3; D call uncertain. From germline, CDR1 is SGHTA and CDR2 FQGNSA. Trimming cost V 1 base and J 3 bases, with 4 bases left between them. The CDR3 totals 13 residues.